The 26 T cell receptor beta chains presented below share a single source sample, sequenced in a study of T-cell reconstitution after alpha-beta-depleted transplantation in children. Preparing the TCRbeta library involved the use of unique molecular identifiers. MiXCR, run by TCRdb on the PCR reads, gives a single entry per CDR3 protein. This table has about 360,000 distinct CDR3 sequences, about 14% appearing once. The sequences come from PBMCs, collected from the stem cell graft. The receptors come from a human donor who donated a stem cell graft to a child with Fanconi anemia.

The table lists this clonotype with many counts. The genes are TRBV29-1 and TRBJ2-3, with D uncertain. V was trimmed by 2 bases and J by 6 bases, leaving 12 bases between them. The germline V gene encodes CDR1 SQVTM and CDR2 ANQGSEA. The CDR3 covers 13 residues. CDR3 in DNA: TGCAGCGTTGAAAAAGGAAGTCGGGATACGCAGTATTTT. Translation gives CSVEKGSRDTQYF.

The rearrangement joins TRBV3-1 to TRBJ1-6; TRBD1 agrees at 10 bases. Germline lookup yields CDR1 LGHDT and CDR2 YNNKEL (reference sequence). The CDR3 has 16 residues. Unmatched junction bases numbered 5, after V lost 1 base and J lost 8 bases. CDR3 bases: TGTGCCAGCAGCCAAGCCACCGGGACAGGGGATTCACCCCTCCACTTT. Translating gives CASSQATGTGDSPLHF.

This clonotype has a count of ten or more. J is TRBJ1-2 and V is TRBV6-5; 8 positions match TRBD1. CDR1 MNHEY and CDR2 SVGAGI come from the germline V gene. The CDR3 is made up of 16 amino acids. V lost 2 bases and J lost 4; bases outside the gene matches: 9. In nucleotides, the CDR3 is TGTGCCAGCAGTTACCTGGACAGGGCGAACATCTATGGCTACACCTTC. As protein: CASSYLDRANIYGYTF.

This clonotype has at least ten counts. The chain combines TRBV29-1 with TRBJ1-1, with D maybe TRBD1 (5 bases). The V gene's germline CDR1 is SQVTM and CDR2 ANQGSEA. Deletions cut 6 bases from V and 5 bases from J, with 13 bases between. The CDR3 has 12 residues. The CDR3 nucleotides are TGCAGCGTAGAGGGGTGGGGGACTGAAGCTTTCTTT. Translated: CSVEGWGTEAFF.

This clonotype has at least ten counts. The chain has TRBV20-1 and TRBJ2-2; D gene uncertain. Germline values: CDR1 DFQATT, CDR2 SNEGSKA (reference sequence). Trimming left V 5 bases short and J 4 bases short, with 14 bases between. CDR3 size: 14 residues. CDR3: CSAWVMGGTGELFF. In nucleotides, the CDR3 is TGCAGTGCTTGGGTGATGGGTGGCACCGGGGAGCTGTTTTTT.

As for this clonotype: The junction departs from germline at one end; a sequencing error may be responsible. The DNA for the CDR3 is TGTGCCAGCAGCTTAGGCGCGGGGACGCCCTACAGTGAGCAGTTCTTC. Residues: CASSLGAGTPYSEQFF. The genes are TRBV7-9 and TRBJ2-1, with D perhaps TRBD2 (6 bases). Germline CDR1 reads SEHNR; CDR2 reads FQNEAQ (reference sequence). CDR3 length: 16 amino acids.

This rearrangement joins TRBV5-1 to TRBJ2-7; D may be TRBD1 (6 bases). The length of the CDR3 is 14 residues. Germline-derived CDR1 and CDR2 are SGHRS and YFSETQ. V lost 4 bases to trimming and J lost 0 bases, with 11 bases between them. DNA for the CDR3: TGCGCCAGCAGCGGTCGAGGGGGCTCCTACGAGCAGTACTTC. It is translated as CASSGRGGSYEQYF.

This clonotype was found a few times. The chain's CDR3 is CASSLDRGSTDTQYF. The CDR3 region has the DNA TGCGCCAGCAGCTTGGACAGAGGGAGCACAGATACGCAGTATTTT. This chain uses TRBV5-1 with TRBJ2-3, with a possible D match to TRBD2 (5 bases). Trimming took off 0 bases at V and 0 bases at J, with 8 bases between the two ends. This CDR3 contains 15 residues. The germline CDR1 and CDR2 sequences are SGHRS and YFSETQ.

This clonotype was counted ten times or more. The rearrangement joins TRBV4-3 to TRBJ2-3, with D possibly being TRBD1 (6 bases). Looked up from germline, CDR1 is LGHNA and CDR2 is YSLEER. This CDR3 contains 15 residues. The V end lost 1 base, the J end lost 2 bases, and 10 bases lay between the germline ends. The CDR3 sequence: CASSQVGANTDTQYF. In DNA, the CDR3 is TGCGCCAGCAGCCAAGTGGGGGCCAACACAGATACGCAGTATTTT.

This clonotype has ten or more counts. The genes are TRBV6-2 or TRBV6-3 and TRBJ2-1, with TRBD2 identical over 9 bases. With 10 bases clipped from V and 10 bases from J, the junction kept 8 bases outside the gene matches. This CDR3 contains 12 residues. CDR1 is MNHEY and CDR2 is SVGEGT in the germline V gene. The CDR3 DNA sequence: TGTGCCATTGCGGGGGGGTCGTGGGAGCAGTTCTTC. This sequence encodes CAIAGGSWEQFF.

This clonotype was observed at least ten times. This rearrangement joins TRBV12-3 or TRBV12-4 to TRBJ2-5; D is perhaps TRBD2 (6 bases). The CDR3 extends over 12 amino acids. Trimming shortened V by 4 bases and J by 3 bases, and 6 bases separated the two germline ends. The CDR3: CASSWGEETQYF. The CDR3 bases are TGTGCCAGCAGTTGGGGGGAAGAGACCCAGTACTTC.

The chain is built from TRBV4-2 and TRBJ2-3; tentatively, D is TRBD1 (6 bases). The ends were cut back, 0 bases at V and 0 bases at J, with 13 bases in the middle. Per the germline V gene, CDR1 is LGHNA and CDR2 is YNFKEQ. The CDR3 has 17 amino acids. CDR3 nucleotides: TGTGCCAGCAGCCAAGATCCACAGGGCGCTAGCACAGATACGCAGTATTTT. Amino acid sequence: CASSQDPQGASTDTQYF.

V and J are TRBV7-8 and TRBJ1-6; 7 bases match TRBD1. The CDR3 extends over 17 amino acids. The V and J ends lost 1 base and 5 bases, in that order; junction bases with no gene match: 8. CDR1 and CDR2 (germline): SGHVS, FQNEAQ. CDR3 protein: CASSLGSGGNNNSPLHF. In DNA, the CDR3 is TGTGCCAGCAGCTTAGGCTCAGGGGGGAACAATAATTCACCCCTCCACTTT.

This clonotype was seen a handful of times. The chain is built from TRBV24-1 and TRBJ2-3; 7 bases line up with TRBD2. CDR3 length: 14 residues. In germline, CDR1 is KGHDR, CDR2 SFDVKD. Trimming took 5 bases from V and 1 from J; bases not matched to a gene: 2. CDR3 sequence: CATSVGGGTDTQYF. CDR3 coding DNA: TGTGCCACCAGTGTGGGGGGGGGCACAGATACGCAGTATTTT.

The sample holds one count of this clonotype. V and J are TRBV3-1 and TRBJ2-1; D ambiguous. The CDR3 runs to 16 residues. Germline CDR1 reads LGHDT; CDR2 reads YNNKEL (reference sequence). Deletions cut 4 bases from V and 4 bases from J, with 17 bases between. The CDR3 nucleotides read TGTGCCAGCAGCCCAAACCGTATAGGACGTTACAATGAGCAGTTCTTC. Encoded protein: CASSPNRIGRYNEQFF.

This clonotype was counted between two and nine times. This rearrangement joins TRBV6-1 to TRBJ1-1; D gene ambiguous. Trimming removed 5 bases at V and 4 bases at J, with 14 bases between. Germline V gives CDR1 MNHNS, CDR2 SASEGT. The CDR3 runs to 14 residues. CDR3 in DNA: TGTGCCAGCAGTCCGGGATACGGAACCACTGAAGCTTTCTTT. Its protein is CASSPGYGTTEAFF.

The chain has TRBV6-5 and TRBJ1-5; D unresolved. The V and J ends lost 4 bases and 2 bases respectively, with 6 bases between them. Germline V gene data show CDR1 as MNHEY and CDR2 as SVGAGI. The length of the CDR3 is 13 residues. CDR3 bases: TGTGCCAGCAGTTTATACGGCAATCAGCCCCAGCATTTT. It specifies CASSLYGNQPQHF.

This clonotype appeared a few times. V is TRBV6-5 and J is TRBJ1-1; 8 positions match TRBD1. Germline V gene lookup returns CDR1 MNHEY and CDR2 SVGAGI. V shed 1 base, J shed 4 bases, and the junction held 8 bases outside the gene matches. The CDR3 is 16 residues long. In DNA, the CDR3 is TGTGCCAGCAGTTACTACAAGACAGGGGCTATCACTGAAGCTTTCTTT. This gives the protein CASSYYKTGAITEAFF.

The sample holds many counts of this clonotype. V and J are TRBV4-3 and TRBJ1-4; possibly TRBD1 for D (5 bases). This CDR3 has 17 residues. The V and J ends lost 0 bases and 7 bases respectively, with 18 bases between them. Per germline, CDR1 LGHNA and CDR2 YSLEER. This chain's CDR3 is CASSQDQGSQSAEKLFF. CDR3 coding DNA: TGCGCCAGCAGCCAAGACCAGGGCTCCCAGAGTGCTGAAAAACTGTTTTTT.

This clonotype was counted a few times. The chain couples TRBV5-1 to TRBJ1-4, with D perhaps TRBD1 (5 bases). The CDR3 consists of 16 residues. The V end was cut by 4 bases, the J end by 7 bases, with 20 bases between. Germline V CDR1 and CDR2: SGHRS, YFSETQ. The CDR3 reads CASSPSPTVKGEKLFF. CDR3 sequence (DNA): TGCGCCAGCAGCCCTTCCCCGACAGTGAAGGGTGAAAAACTGTTTTTT.

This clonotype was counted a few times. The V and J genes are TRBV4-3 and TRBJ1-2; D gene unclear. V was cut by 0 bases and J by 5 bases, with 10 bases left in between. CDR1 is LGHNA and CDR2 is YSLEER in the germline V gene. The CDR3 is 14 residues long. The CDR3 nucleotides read TGCGCCAGCAGCCAAGATGTGGGCGATTATGGCTACACCTTC. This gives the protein CASSQDVGDYGYTF.

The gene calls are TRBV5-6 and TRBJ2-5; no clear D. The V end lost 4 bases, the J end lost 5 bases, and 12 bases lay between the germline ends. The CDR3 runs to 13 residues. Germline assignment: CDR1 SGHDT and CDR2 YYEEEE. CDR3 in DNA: TGTGCCAGCAGCCTTTTAGGAGTGGAGACCCAGTACTTC. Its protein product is CASSLLGVETQYF. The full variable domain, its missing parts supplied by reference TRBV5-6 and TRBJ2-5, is DAGVTQSPTHLIKTRGQQVTLRCSPKSGHDTVSWYQQALGQGPQFIFQYYEEEERQRGNFPDRFSGHQFPNYSSELNVNALLLGDSALYLCASSLLGVETQYFGPGTRLLVL.

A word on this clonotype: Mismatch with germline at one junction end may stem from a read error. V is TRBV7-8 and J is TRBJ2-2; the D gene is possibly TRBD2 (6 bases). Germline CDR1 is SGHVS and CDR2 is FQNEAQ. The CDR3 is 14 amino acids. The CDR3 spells CASSLRGGTGALFF. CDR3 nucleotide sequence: TGTGCCAGCAGCTTAAGGGGCGGGACCGGGGCGCTGTTTTTT.

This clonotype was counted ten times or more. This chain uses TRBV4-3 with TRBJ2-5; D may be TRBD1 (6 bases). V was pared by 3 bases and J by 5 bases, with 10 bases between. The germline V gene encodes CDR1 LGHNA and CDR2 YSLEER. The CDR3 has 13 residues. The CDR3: CASSQDRAETQYF. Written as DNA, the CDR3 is TGCGCCAGCAGCCAGGACAGAGCCGAGACCCAGTACTTC.

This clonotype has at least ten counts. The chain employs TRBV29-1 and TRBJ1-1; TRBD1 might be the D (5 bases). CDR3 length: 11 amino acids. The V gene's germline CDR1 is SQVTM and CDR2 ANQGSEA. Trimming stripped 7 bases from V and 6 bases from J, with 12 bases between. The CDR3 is CSGERGSEAFF. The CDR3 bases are TGCAGCGGAGAGAGGGGCTCTGAAGCTTTCTTT. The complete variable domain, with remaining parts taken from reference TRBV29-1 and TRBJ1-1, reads SAVISQKPSRDICQRGTSLTIQCQVDSQVTMMFWYRQQPGQSLTLIATANQGSEATYESGFVIDKFPISRPNLTFSTLTVSNMSPEDSSIYLCSGERGSEAFFGQGTRLTVV.

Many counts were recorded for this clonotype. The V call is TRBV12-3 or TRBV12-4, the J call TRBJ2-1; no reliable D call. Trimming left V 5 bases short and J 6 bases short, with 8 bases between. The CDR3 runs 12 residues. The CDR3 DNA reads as TGTGCCAGCAGTCTCATAGGCAATGAGCAGTTCTTC. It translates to CASSLIGNEQFF.